Listed below are T cell receptor beta chains from one sample, sequenced in a study of cytomegalovirus exposure and HLA in healthy donors. Here immunoSEQ multiplex PCR was the method, and the copy in TCRdb shows in-frame clones only, minus some. The sample yields about 190,000 clones, around nine tenths seen once. Sequencing input: PBMCs. Receptors originate from a woman younger than 30 in good health and CMV-seronegative. Each CDR3 is given with its conserved first and last residue. The order of the fields is clone size, J gene, V gene, D gene, CDR3 DNA, CDR3 protein. D genes are given only for firm matches. A clone size is listed for some rows: how often the clone was seen (once, few, many), or a class if it is expanded.

abundance: NA
j_gene: TRBJ2-1
v_gene: TRBV9
d_gene: NA
CDR3nt: TGTGCCAGCAGCACGCAAACTACCTACAATGAGCAGTTCTTC
CDR3aa: CASSTQTTYNEQFF

abundance: NA
j_gene: TRBJ2-5
v_gene: TRBV7-9
d_gene: TRBD1
CDR3nt: TGTGCCAGCCGCTCGACAGGGTGCCAAGAGACCCAGTACTTC
CDR3aa: CASRSTGCQETQYF

abundance: NA
j_gene: TRBJ1-4
v_gene: TRBV7-9
d_gene: TRBD1
CDR3nt: TGTGCCAGCAGTTTGACCGGGACAGGGAATGAAAAACTGTTTTTT
CDR3aa: CASSLTGTGNEKLFF

abundance: once
j_gene: TRBJ2-7
v_gene: TRBV2
d_gene: NA
CDR3nt: TGTGCCAGCAGTACGGAAGGAGACTCCGAGCAGTACTTC
CDR3aa: CASSTEGDSEQYF

abundance: NA
j_gene: TRBJ2-7
v_gene: TRBV4-1
d_gene: NA
CDR3nt: TGCGCCAGCAGCCAAGATCAGGCAGTCTCCGACGAGCAGTACTTC
CDR3aa: CASSQDQAVSDEQYF

abundance: NA
j_gene: TRBJ2-2
v_gene: TRBV7-9
d_gene: TRBD1
CDR3nt: TGTGCCAGCAGCTCCACAGGGGGCGCGACCGGGGAGCTGTTTTTT
CDR3aa: CASSSTGGATGELFF

abundance: NA
j_gene: TRBJ2-2
v_gene: TRBV13
d_gene: NA
CDR3nt: TGTGCCAGCAGCTTAGGCCTCAGGAACACCGGGGAGCTGTTTTTT
CDR3aa: CASSLGLRNTGELFF

abundance: NA
j_gene: TRBJ2-3
v_gene: TRBV4-2
d_gene: TRBD2
CDR3nt: TGTGCCAGCAGCCAAGATCTAGCGGGGGGGCCAGATACGCAGTATTTT
CDR3aa: CASSQDLAGGPDTQYF

abundance: NA
j_gene: TRBJ1-1
v_gene: TRBV6-5
d_gene: NA
CDR3nt: TGTGCCAGCAGTTCAACCGCAGGGGTAGCTGAAGCTTTCTTT
CDR3aa: CASSSTAGVAEAFF

abundance: NA
j_gene: TRBJ2-7
v_gene: TRBV5-4
d_gene: TRBD1
CDR3nt: TGTGCCAGCAGCGCGGACAGGGGGTCCTACGAGCAGTACTTC
CDR3aa: CASSADRGSYEQYF

abundance: NA
j_gene: TRBJ1-5
v_gene: TRBV9
d_gene: TRBD1
CDR3nt: TGTGCCAGCAGCGTAGAGGGGGCGAGCAATCAGCCCCAGCATTTT
CDR3aa: CASSVEGASNQPQHF

abundance: NA
j_gene: TRBJ2-3
v_gene: TRBV30
d_gene: NA
CDR3nt: TGTGCCTGGAGTCCTCCGGGGGCAGATACGCAGTATTTT
CDR3aa: CAWSPPGADTQYF

abundance: NA
j_gene: TRBJ1-5
v_gene: TRBV7-2
d_gene: NA
CDR3nt: TGTGCCAGCAGCTTCGACAGCTATCAGCCCCAGCATTTT
CDR3aa: CASSFDSYQPQHF

abundance: NA
j_gene: TRBJ2-7
v_gene: TRBV18
d_gene: NA
CDR3nt: TGTGCCAGCTCACCTCGGGGGATGGGGGAGCAGTACTTC
CDR3aa: CASSPRGMGEQYF

abundance: NA
j_gene: TRBJ2-7
v_gene: TRBV10-2
d_gene: TRBD1
CDR3nt: TGCGCCAGCAAAACCGGGACAGGAACCTACGAGCAGTACTTC
CDR3aa: CASKTGTGTYEQYF

abundance: NA
j_gene: TRBJ1-4
v_gene: TRBV9
d_gene: NA
CDR3nt: TGTGCCAGCAGCGTAGGAGCAACTAATGAAAAACTGTTTTTT
CDR3aa: CASSVGATNEKLFF

abundance: NA
j_gene: TRBJ1-1
v_gene: TRBV5-1
d_gene: TRBD1
CDR3nt: TGCGCCAGCAGCTTAAACTCACAGGGGATGGGAACTGAAGCTTTCTTT
CDR3aa: CASSLNSQGMGTEAFF

abundance: NA
j_gene: TRBJ2-1
v_gene: TRBV11-1
d_gene: NA
CDR3nt: TGTGCCAGCAGCCGAACCGGGGAGAATGAGCAGTTCTTC
CDR3aa: CASSRTGENEQFF

abundance: NA
j_gene: TRBJ1-1
v_gene: TRBV5-1
d_gene: TRBD1
CDR3nt: TGCGCCAGCAGCGTAGCTCCAACAGGGGTACACACTGAAGCTTTCTTT
CDR3aa: CASSVAPTGVHTEAFF

abundance: NA
j_gene: TRBJ2-5
v_gene: TRBV25-1
d_gene: TRBD1
CDR3nt: TGTGCCAGCAGCGGTGCCCTAACCCGGGACAGGCCTCAAGAGACCCAGTACTTC
CDR3aa: CASSGALTRDRPQETQYF

abundance: NA
j_gene: TRBJ1-1
v_gene: TRBV5-4
d_gene: NA
CDR3nt: TGTGCCAGCAGCTCAGTCTTCACAGGGATCTTGAACACTGAAGCTTTCTTT
CDR3aa: CASSSVFTGILNTEAFF

abundance: NA
j_gene: TRBJ2-6
v_gene: TRBV28
d_gene: NA
CDR3nt: TGTGCCAGCAGTTTGGGCACCCTGGGCGTCCTGACTTTC
CDR3aa: CASSLGTLGVLTF

abundance: NA
j_gene: TRBJ1-2
v_gene: TRBV10-1
d_gene: NA
CDR3nt: TGCGCCAGCGATAAAGGAGGACGGCCGGCTAATGGCTACACCTTC
CDR3aa: CASDKGGRPANGYTF

abundance: NA
j_gene: TRBJ2-1
v_gene: TRBV28
d_gene: TRBD1
CDR3nt: TGTGCCAGCAGCCCAACGGGACAGGGTAGGACTGAGCAGTTCTTC
CDR3aa: CASSPTGQGRTEQFF

abundance: NA
j_gene: TRBJ1-2
v_gene: TRBV4-1
d_gene: NA
CDR3nt: TGCGCCAGCAGCCCCAGGGAGGCCTATGGCTACACCTTC
CDR3aa: CASSPREAYGYTF

abundance: NA
j_gene: TRBJ2-1
v_gene: TRBV19
d_gene: TRBD2
CDR3nt: TGTGCCAGTAGTAACCTAGCGGCTTCCTATAATGAGCAGTTCTTC
CDR3aa: CASSNLAASYNEQFF

abundance: NA
j_gene: TRBJ2-1
v_gene: TRBV19
d_gene: NA
CDR3nt: TGTGCCAGTAGCGTGAGGGGGGGTGAGCAGTTCTTC
CDR3aa: CASSVRGGEQFF

abundance: NA
j_gene: TRBJ1-6
v_gene: TRBV5-6
d_gene: NA
CDR3nt: TGTGCCAGCAGCTCGGACTCCGATACCTATAATTCACCCCTCCACTTT
CDR3aa: CASSSDSDTYNSPLHF

abundance: NA
j_gene: TRBJ1-2
v_gene: TRBV6-4
d_gene: TRBD1
CDR3nt: TGTGCCAGCAGTAGGGACAGGACTAACTATGGCTACACCTTC
CDR3aa: CASSRDRTNYGYTF

abundance: NA
j_gene: TRBJ2-1
v_gene: TRBV19
d_gene: NA
CDR3nt: TGTGCCAGTAGAAGCGTGGGGGCAGAGCAGTTCTTC
CDR3aa: CASRSVGAEQFF

abundance: once
j_gene: TRBJ2-3
v_gene: TRBV5-1
d_gene: TRBD2
CDR3nt: TGCGCCAGCAGCTCTATGACTAGCGGGACCCTTGGGGCGCAGTATTTT
CDR3aa: CASSSMTSGTLGAQYF

abundance: NA
j_gene: TRBJ2-7
v_gene: TRBV5-1
d_gene: TRBD2
CDR3nt: TGCGCCAGCACGGGACTAGCCGGGAACGAGCAGTACTTC
CDR3aa: CASTGLAGNEQYF

abundance: NA
j_gene: TRBJ2-7
v_gene: TRBV6-1
d_gene: TRBD1
CDR3nt: TGTGCCAGCAGGGCGGGACAGGGGGCGCACTACGAGCAGTACTTC
CDR3aa: CASRAGQGAHYEQYF

abundance: NA
j_gene: TRBJ1-2
v_gene: TRBV4-3
d_gene: NA
CDR3nt: TGCGCCAGCAGCCAAGATAAAAGAGGCTATGGCTACACCTTC
CDR3aa: CASSQDKRGYGYTF

abundance: NA
j_gene: TRBJ2-7
v_gene: TRBV10-2
d_gene: NA
CDR3nt: TGCGCCAGCAGTGATCCCCCTCGGGGGGAGCAGTACTTC
CDR3aa: CASSDPPRGEQYF

abundance: NA
j_gene: TRBJ2-7
v_gene: TRBV19
d_gene: TRBD1
CDR3nt: TGTGCCAGTAGGTCCAACGGACAGGGGGCGAGGGAGCAGTACTTC
CDR3aa: CASRSNGQGAREQYF

abundance: NA
j_gene: TRBJ2-7
v_gene: TRBV12-5
d_gene: TRBD2
CDR3nt: TGTGCTAGCCTACTAGCGGGAGGCTACGAGCAGTACTTC
CDR3aa: CASLLAGGYEQYF

abundance: NA
j_gene: TRBJ2-1
v_gene: TRBV5-4
d_gene: TRBD2
CDR3nt: TGTGCCAGCAGTTTCCATAGCGGGGGGGCCTTAAATGAGCAGTTCTTC
CDR3aa: CASSFHSGGALNEQFF

abundance: NA
j_gene: TRBJ2-7
v_gene: TRBV2
d_gene: NA
CDR3nt: TGTGCCAGCAGTGTGCAGGGAAGCTCCTACGAGCAGTACTTC
CDR3aa: CASSVQGSSYEQYF

abundance: NA
j_gene: TRBJ2-1
v_gene: TRBV4-2
d_gene: TRBD2
CDR3nt: TGTGCCAGCAGCGTACTAGCGGGAGGGTACGGCAATGAGCAGTTCTTC
CDR3aa: CASSVLAGGYGNEQFF

abundance: NA
j_gene: TRBJ1-2
v_gene: TRBV7-9
d_gene: TRBD1
CDR3nt: TGTGCCAGCAGCCCTAGTCCCTGGACAGGGACCTATGGCTACACCTTC
CDR3aa: CASSPSPWTGTYGYTF

abundance: NA
j_gene: TRBJ2-7
v_gene: TRBV28
d_gene: NA
CDR3nt: TGTGCCAGCAGAACAGGAAGCTACGAGCAGTACTTC
CDR3aa: CASRTGSYEQYF

abundance: NA
j_gene: TRBJ2-6
v_gene: TRBV7-2
d_gene: NA
CDR3nt: TGTGCCAGCAGCAAACAGGGTCTCTCTGGGGCCAACGTCCTGACTTTC
CDR3aa: CASSKQGLSGANVLTF

abundance: once
j_gene: TRBJ2-5
v_gene: TRBV5-4
d_gene: TRBD2
CDR3nt: TGTGCCAGCAGCCATAAGAGCGGGGTACAAGAGACCCAGTACTTC
CDR3aa: CASSHKSGVQETQYF

abundance: NA
j_gene: TRBJ1-1
v_gene: TRBV20-1
d_gene: TRBD1
CDR3nt: TGCAGTGCTCGACAGGGGGCTGAAGCTTTCTTT
CDR3aa: CSARQGAEAFF

abundance: NA
j_gene: TRBJ1-1
v_gene: TRBV6-5
d_gene: NA
CDR3nt: TGTGCCAGCCATAGACAGTGGATCACTGAAGCTTTCTTT
CDR3aa: CASHRQWITEAFF

abundance: NA
j_gene: TRBJ1-1
v_gene: TRBV4-3
d_gene: NA
CDR3nt: TGCGCCAGCAGCCAAGATAACGAGACAGTGCTCCATGAAGCTTTCTTT
CDR3aa: CASSQDNETVLHEAFF

abundance: NA
j_gene: TRBJ1-2
v_gene: TRBV19
d_gene: TRBD1
CDR3nt: TGTGCCAGTAGTTTCTGGGACAGGGGGCGCGGTGGCTACACCTTC
CDR3aa: CASSFWDRGRGGYTF

abundance: NA
j_gene: TRBJ1-1
v_gene: TRBV6-5
d_gene: TRBD1
CDR3nt: TGTGCCAGCAGTCAACCGGGACAGGGGGCTAGTGAAGCTTTCTTT
CDR3aa: CASSQPGQGASEAFF

abundance: once
j_gene: TRBJ1-2
v_gene: TRBV18
d_gene: NA
CDR3nt: TGTGCCAGCGGACGGGGGGACTATGGCTACACCTTC
CDR3aa: CASGRGDYGYTF

abundance: NA
j_gene: TRBJ2-7
v_gene: TRBV7-9
d_gene: NA
CDR3nt: TGTTCCAGCAGCTCGACAGGAATCACCTACGAGCAGTACTTC
CDR3aa: CSSSSTGITYEQYF

abundance: NA
j_gene: TRBJ2-7
v_gene: TRBV15
d_gene: TRBD2
CDR3nt: TGTGCCACCAGCAGAGATCGGGGGGCGGGAGGCGAGCAGTACTTC
CDR3aa: CATSRDRGAGGEQYF

abundance: NA
j_gene: TRBJ1-2
v_gene: TRBV2
d_gene: NA
CDR3nt: TGTGCCAGTTTGGGTGTCGGGAATGGCTACACCTTC
CDR3aa: CASLGVGNGYTF